This TCR beta chain was sequenced during a study of blood T cell repertoires in COVID-19. Original processing methods: Counts of nucleated cells, estimated from reference gene primer amplification, were obtained. Profiled with immunoSEQ multiplex PCR; TCRdb holds only in-frame clones, not every one. V, J and clone size were drawn from that table, and D and trimming were deduced from the DNA. The table shows 60,000 to 70,000 clones, with almost 85% occurring only once. CDR3 size: 14 residues. CDR1 is SGHRS, CDR2 YFSETQ, per germline. The V and J ends lost 1 base and 0 bases respectively, with 8 bases between them.

The chain has TRBV5-1 and TRBJ2-7; the D gene is possibly TRBD2 (5 bases). Sequenced input: peripheral blood. This clonotype was sampled from a man aged 50-59 years with active COVID-19. The CDR3 DNA reads as TGCGCCAGCAGCTTGACAGACTACTCCTACGAGCAGTACTTC. Its translation is CASSLTDYSYEQYF.